Included here is one T cell receptor beta chain sequence, with context. The target antigen is unknown. CDR3 size: 15 residues. The V and J ends lost 3 bases and 0 bases respectively, with 8 bases between them. Germline V gives CDR1 SGHAT, CDR2 FQNNGV. The sample belongs to a study of T cell repertoires in cytomegalovirus infection. Study overall: Signatures in public TCR beta sequences pointed to both CMV infection and matching HLA type. Study findings and constraints: Within the response measured ex vivo, HLA-C-restricted CMV-specific TCR beta clonotypes were dominant.

TCRdb independently ran MiXCR on the reads; one entry per CDR3 protein. The sample shows around 530,000 distinct CDR3 sequences, more than 25% of them seen only once. This TCR derives from a human donor in good health (CMV status not recorded). Some clones in this sample may be carry-over from other donors' samples. V gene TRBV11-2 combines with J gene TRBJ2-2; maybe TRBD1 (6 bases). The specimen was PBMCs. The CDR3 DNA follows: TGTGCCAGCAGCTTTCAGGGGACGAACACCGGGGAGCTGTTTTTT. Residues: CASSFQGTNTGELFF.